These T cell receptor beta chains were read from a single sample in a study of cytomegalovirus exposure and HLA in healthy donors. Produced via immunoSEQ multiplex PCR; TCRdb's table is partial and in-frame only. The profile shows about 170,000 clones, over 60% of them singletons. Source material: PBMCs. These receptors all stem from a woman between 45 and 65 years old in good health and CMV-seronegative. The CDR3 runs from the conserved cysteine through the conserved F or W. A D gene is named only where the DNA matches it firmly. Size values are once, few and many counts, or a class for expanded clones, and some rows have none.

CDR3	DNA	J	D	length	V	size
CASSQGGQGAYGYTF	TGTGCCAGCAGCCAGGGAGGACAGGGGGCCTATGGCTACACCTTC	TRBJ1-2	TRBD1	15	TRBV5-6	-
CASSGKVGADNSPLHF	TGCGCCAGCAGTGGGAAGGTGGGGGCGGATAATTCACCCCTCCACTTT	TRBJ1-6	-	16	TRBV10-2	-
CASSQGAADTQYF	TGTGCCAGTAGTCAGGGGGCCGCAGATACGCAGTATTTT	TRBJ2-3	TRBD1	13	TRBV19	-
CASSVGIAGVEETQYF	TGTGCCAGCAGCGTAGGCATAGCGGGAGTGGAAGAGACCCAGTACTTC	TRBJ2-5	TRBD2	16	TRBV9	-
CASRISGETEAFF	TGTGCCAGTAGGATCAGTGGGGAGACTGAAGCTTTCTTT	TRBJ1-1	-	13	TRBV19	-
CASTPGGTTNEKLFF	TGTGCCAGCACCCCGGGGGGGACAACTAATGAAAAACTGTTTTTT	TRBJ1-4	-	15	TRBV7-9	-
CAISDRQGDTEAFF	TGTGCCATCAGTGACAGGCAGGGGGACACTGAAGCTTTCTTT	TRBJ1-1	TRBD1	14	TRBV10-3	-
CASSEQGDTQYF	TGTGCCAGCAGTGAACAGGGAGATACGCAGTATTTT	TRBJ2-3	-	12	TRBV6-5	-
CASRGDRVLNYGYTF	TGTGCCAGCAGGGGGGACAGAGTTTTAAACTATGGCTACACCTTC	TRBJ1-2	TRBD1	15	TRBV6-1	-
CASSSTENTGELFF	TGTGCCAGCAGTTCGACAGAGAACACCGGGGAGCTGTTTTTT	TRBJ2-2	-	14	TRBV11-3	-
CASSLGTVMNTEAFF	TGTGCCAGCAGCCTAGGGACAGTGATGAACACTGAAGCTTTCTTT	TRBJ1-1	TRBD1	15	TRBV7-9	-
CAWSIGGTGELFF	TGTGCCTGGAGTATAGGGGGAACCGGGGAGCTGTTTTTT	TRBJ2-2	-	13	TRBV30	few
CASTAGQGTNEQFF	TGTGCCAGCACTGCGGGACAGGGAACCAATGAGCAGTTCTTC	TRBJ2-1	TRBD1	14	TRBV2	-
CASSSLGLAGGYEQFF	TGTGCCAGCAGTTCCCTGGGACTAGCGGGGGGGTATGAGCAGTTCTTC	TRBJ2-1	TRBD2	16	TRBV28	-
CASSVGGVQETQYF	TGTGCCAGCAGTGTGGGGGGTGTCCAAGAGACCCAGTACTTC	TRBJ2-5	-	14	TRBV11-3	-
CASSLRLAGLAGTDTQYF	TGTGCCAGCAGCTTACGACTAGCGGGTCTCGCCGGCACAGATACGCAGTATTTT	TRBJ2-3	TRBD2	18	TRBV7-2	once
CASSPVGSEVTQYF	TGTGCCAGCTCACCAGTCGGGAGCGAGGTGACCCAGTACTTC	TRBJ2-5	-	14	TRBV18	-
CASSPPSRQATSGDQYF	TGCGCCAGCAGCCCGCCCTCCAGACAGGCGACCTCAGGGGACCAGTACTTC	TRBJ2-5	-	17	TRBV5-1	-
CASSPIQQGHNSPLHF	TGCGCCAGCAGCCCAATCCAACAGGGGCATAATTCACCCCTCCACTTT	TRBJ1-6	TRBD1	16	TRBV5-1	-
CASSLSPGDNSPLHF	TGTGCCAGCAGCCTCTCGCCGGGAGATAATTCACCCCTCCACTTT	TRBJ1-6	-	15	TRBV7-2	-
CATGRDLKETQYF	TGTGCCACCGGGCGGGACTTAAAAGAGACCCAGTACTTC	TRBJ2-5	-	13	TRBV6-5	-
CASRVSDGDYEQYF	TGTGCCAGTAGGGTCAGTGACGGAGACTACGAGCAGTACTTC	TRBJ2-7	-	14	TRBV19	-
CSVEGSPSGGEYEQYF	TGCAGCGTTGAAGGGTCGCCTAGCGGGGGAGAATACGAGCAGTACTTC	TRBJ2-7	TRBD2	16	TRBV29-1	-
CASSQWTGRESQYF	TGTGCCAGCAGTCAATGGACAGGTCGGGAATCGCAGTACTTC	TRBJ2-5	TRBD1	14	TRBV28	-
CASSAQGQGFRAFF	TGTGCCAGCAGTGCCCAGGGACAGGGGTTTAGAGCTTTCTTT	TRBJ1-1	TRBD1	14	TRBV6-1	-
CASSKEEAGAGETQYF	TGTGCCAGCAGCAAAGAGGAGGCAGGGGCAGGGGAGACCCAGTACTTC	TRBJ2-5	-	16	TRBV21-1	-
CASSHSSGITEAFF	TGTGCCAGCAGCCACTCTTCGGGGATTACTGAAGCTTTCTTT	TRBJ1-1	-	14	TRBV14	-
CASAGGTGGADTQYF	TGTGCCAGCGCGGGGGGGACAGGGGGCGCAGATACGCAGTATTTT	TRBJ2-3	TRBD1	15	TRBV9	-
CASSLSDRGNQPQHF	TGTGCCAGCAGTTTGTCGGACAGAGGCAATCAGCCCCAGCATTTT	TRBJ1-5	-	15	TRBV28	-
CATRDTGTSVDEQFF	TGTGCCACCAGGGACACCGGGACTAGCGTCGATGAGCAGTTCTTC	TRBJ2-1	TRBD2	15	TRBV25-1	once
CASMRQGIGNSPLHF	TGTGCCAGCATGAGACAGGGAATTGGGAATTCACCCCTCCACTTT	TRBJ1-6	TRBD1	15	TRBV2	-
CASSLVPGLDSGNEQFF	TGTGCCAGCAGCTTAGTCCCGGGACTAGATAGTGGCAATGAGCAGTTCTTC	TRBJ2-1	TRBD2	17	TRBV7-2	-
CASSLSHRGREKLFF	TGTGCCAGCAGCCTCTCCCACAGGGGACGGGAAAAACTGTTTTTT	TRBJ1-4	TRBD1	15	TRBV6-5	-
CASSPSQAGHNEQFF	TGTGCCAGCTCACCGTCGCAGGCTGGGCACAATGAGCAGTTCTTC	TRBJ2-1	-	15	TRBV18	-
CATSRDGIQWDIQYF	TGTGCCACCAGCCGTGACGGGATACAGTGGGACATTCAGTACTTC	TRBJ2-4	-	15	TRBV15	-
CASRVTGSDTDTQYF	TGTGCCAGCAGGGTTACAGGATCCGACACAGATACGCAGTATTTT	TRBJ2-3	-	15	TRBV7-2	-
CASSQEGQGPILGNQPQHF	TGTGCCAGCAGCCAAGAAGGCCAGGGGCCCATCCTCGGCAATCAGCCCCAGCATTTT	TRBJ1-5	-	19	TRBV14	few
CASSLNRGQDTQYF	TGTGCCAGCTCACTGAACAGGGGGCAAGATACGCAGTATTTT	TRBJ2-3	TRBD1	14	TRBV18	-
CASSPSDRVGNTIYF	TGTGCCAGCTCACCATCGGACAGGGTTGGAAACACCATATATTTT	TRBJ1-3	TRBD1	15	TRBV18	-
CASSPGTGGRDEQFF	TGTGCCAGCAGCCCCGGGACAGGGGGAAGGGATGAGCAGTTCTTC	TRBJ2-1	TRBD1	15	TRBV28	-
CASSQGATSGDSYNEQFF	TGTGCCAGCAGCCAAGGAGCGACTAGCGGGGATTCCTACAATGAGCAGTTCTTC	TRBJ2-1	TRBD2	18	TRBV4-2	-
CASSPSYEQYF	TGTGCCAGCAGCCCATCCTACGAGCAGTACTTC	TRBJ2-7	-	11	TRBV7-9	-
CASRRQQTYEQYF	TGTGCCAGCAGGCGACAGCAGACGTACGAGCAGTACTTC	TRBJ2-7	-	13	TRBV28	-
CASSATPGLSTDTQYF	TGTGCCAGCAGCGCGACTCCTGGCCTTAGCACAGATACGCAGTATTTT	TRBJ2-3	-	16	TRBV9	-
CASSEWSVDRRNYGYTF	TGTGCCAGCAGTGAATGGAGCGTGGACAGGAGGAACTATGGCTACACCTTC	TRBJ1-2	TRBD1	17	TRBV25-1	-
CASSLWTSGGGTDTQYF	TGTGCCAGCAGTTTATGGACTAGCGGGGGTGGGACAGATACGCAGTATTTT	TRBJ2-3	TRBD2	17	TRBV28	once
CAWSTSSGMSYEQYF	TGTGCCTGGAGTACAAGCTCAGGGATGTCCTACGAGCAGTACTTC	TRBJ2-7	-	15	TRBV30	-
CASKWQTNYGYTF	TGTGCCAGCAAATGGCAGACAAACTATGGCTACACCTTC	TRBJ1-2	-	13	TRBV28	-
CASSITEATKNEQFF	TGTGCCAGTAGTATTACGGAGGCTACGAAAAATGAGCAGTTCTTC	TRBJ2-1	-	15	TRBV19	-
CASSPRALQGGDLIREKLFF	TGTGCCAGCAGCCCGAGGGCCCTCCAGGGAGGGGACCTAATTCGGGAAAAACTGTTTTTT	TRBJ1-4	-	20	TRBV28	-
CASVPGENTGELFF	TGTGCCAGCGTCCCGGGGGAGAACACCGGGGAGCTGTTTTTT	TRBJ2-2	-	14	TRBV18	-
CASSDRERDSPLHF	TGTGCCAGCAGCGACAGGGAAAGAGATTCCCCCCTCCACTTT	TRBJ1-6	TRBD1	14	TRBV6-5	once
CASTRTGGEKLFF	TGTGCCAGCACCCGGACTGGTGGGGAAAAACTGTTTTTT	TRBJ1-4	-	13	TRBV2	once
CASTTTGTYNSPLHF	TGTGCCAGTACTACGACAGGGACCTATAATTCACCCCTCCACTTT	TRBJ1-6	TRBD1	15	TRBV19	-